This T cell receptor (beta chain) was sequenced for a study of shared clonotypes between healthy human individuals. The study, taken as a whole, reports: Among a handful of donors, roughly 5.4% of naive CD4 clonotypes were found in common.

Unmatched junction bases numbered 11, after V lost 8 bases and J lost 0 bases. Germline V lookup: CDR1 KGHSH, CDR2 LQKENI. The CDR3 runs to 17 residues. Note on this clone: Its target is not known.

The method was immunoSEQ multiplex PCR; TCRdb's version includes in-frame clones alone and lacks a portion of them. The repertoire holds fewer than 1.8 million clones, with approximately 98.5% as singletons. This TCR derives from a man aged 30-40 years in good health. The source material was naive CD4+ T cells sorted from blood. As to subset: CD45RA+ positively selected. The chain uses TRBV18 and TRBJ1-1, with 11 bases matching TRBD1. CDR3 sequence reads: CASKLQRDRGVNTEAFF. The CDR3 DNA is TGTGCCAGCAAACTACAGAGGGACAGGGGGGTGAACACTGAAGCTTTCTTT.